This paragraph reports one T cell receptor (beta chain). Its antigen is undetermined. A much bigger clone sits one base away, suggesting this may be a read error. The CDR3 is made up of 15 amino acids. CDR1 is SGHVS and CDR2 is FNYEAQ in the germline V gene. This sample was included in a study of response to subunit inactivated influenza vaccine. Findings and caveats of the study: The study's authors posited that every seasonal influenza vaccination enlists few new T cells.

Each CDR3 protein is one row after TCRdb ran MiXCR on the RT-PCR reads. Among 450,000 to 500,000 distinct CDR3 sequences listed, about 10% were seen once. This sample comprised PBMCs from blood, obtained more than 35 days after vaccination. The sequence came from a man aged 50-59 years who received an inactivated influenza vaccine. This chain joins TRBV7-6 and TRBJ2-3; the match to TRBD2 covers 10 bases. The CDR3: CASCLVTSGKDTQYF. CDR3 DNA: TGTGCCAGCTGCTTAGTTACTAGCGGGAAAGATACGCAGTATTTT.